A single sample is the source of the 11 T cell receptor beta chains below, sequenced in a study of T cell responses to AZD1222 COVID-19 vaccine. The protocol was immunoSEQ multiplex PCR, while the TCRdb copy is restricted to in-frame clones and leaves out a portion. The sample has under 170,000 clones, about 93% seen once; the top ten hold around 1.3%. The sample here was peripheral blood, taken on day 0 of AZD1222 vaccination. The receptors come from an adult in good health.

In DNA form, the CDR3 reads TGCAGCGTGGGCGGGGAGAAACTGTTTTTT. Amino acid sequence: CSVGGEKLFF. The chain recombines TRBV29-1 with TRBJ1-4, with D uncertain. The V gene's germline CDR1 is SQVTM and CDR2 ANQGSEA. V was shortened by 6 bases and J by 11 bases, with 10 bases between the two germline ends. The CDR3 loop spans 10 amino acids.

This clone was observed once. Other DNA sequences from this sample encode an identical CDR3 as well. The V and J genes are TRBV9 and TRBJ1-1; the D is unclear. Per the germline V gene, CDR1 is SGDLS and CDR2 is YYNGEE. This CDR3 region has 13 residues. The ends were cut back, 2 bases at V and 2 bases at J, with 7 bases in the middle. The DNA of the CDR3 is TGTGCCAGCAGCGTTGTAGATAACACTGAAGCTTTCTTT. Translation gives CASSVVDNTEAFF. Variable domain in full (rest from reference TRBV9 and TRBJ1-1): DSGVTQTPKHLITATGQRVTLRCSPRSGDLSVYWYQQSLDQGLQFLIQYYNGEERAKGNILERFSAQQFPDLHSELNLSSLELGDSALYFCASSVVDNTEAFFGQGTRLTVV.

The chain links TRBV30 to TRBJ1-6; D is possibly TRBD1 (6 bases). The CDR3 length is 13 residues. Per the germline V gene, CDR1 is GTSNPN and CDR2 is SVGIG (reference sequence). CDR3 sequence: CAHNVQGRTPLHF. The CDR3 DNA reads as TGTGCTCATAACGTACAGGGCCGGACACCCCTCCACTTT.

The chain joins TRBV19 to TRBJ2-5; D tentatively fits TRBD1 or TRBD2 (7 bases each). The CDR3 runs to 16 residues. Germline V gene data show CDR1 as LNHDA and CDR2 as SQIVND (reference sequence). Deletions cut 4 bases from V and 3 bases from J, with 18 bases between. CDR3 DNA: TGTGCCAGTAGTAGGGCAGGACAGGCGGGAGAAGAGACCCAGTACTTC. Its translation: CASSRAGQAGEETQYF.

This sequence joins TRBV6-1 and TRBJ2-4; D perhaps matches TRBD1 (5 bases). This CDR3 is 16 amino acids long. Germline V gene data show CDR1 as MNHNS and CDR2 as SASEGT. The V end was cut by 2 bases, the J end by 0 bases, with 11 bases between. The CDR3 spells CASSEYRTLAKNIQYF. DNA of the CDR3: TGTGCCAGCAGTGAATACAGGACACTAGCCAAAAACATTCAGTACTTC.

This sequence joins TRBV6-5 and TRBJ1-6; D possibly corresponds to TRBD1 (6 bases). Germline V gene lookup returns CDR1 MNHEY and CDR2 SVGAGI. The CDR3 loop spans 15 amino acids. Trimming took 7 bases from V and 4 from J, leaving 14 bases between them. The CDR3 sequence: CASKRGDGYNSPLHF. The CDR3 bases are TGTGCCAGCAAAAGGGGGGACGGGTATAATTCACCCCTCCACTTT.

The V gene is TRBV27, the J gene TRBJ2-5; D is unclear. From germline, CDR1 is MNHEY and CDR2 SMNVEV (reference sequence). Trimming stripped 7 bases from V and 2 bases from J, with 5 bases between. The length of the CDR3 is 11 residues. Here the CDR3 reads CASTRQETQYF. CDR3 nucleotides: TGTGCCAGCACCCGTCAAGAGACCCAGTACTTC.

V usage is TRBV6-5 and J usage is TRBJ1-2, with a weak D call TRBD1 (5 bases). Germline values: CDR1 MNHEY, CDR2 SVGAGI. This CDR3 spans 14 amino acids. The ends were cut back, 0 bases at V and 3 bases at J, with 8 bases in the middle. CDR3 in DNA: TGTGCCAGCAGTTACTCCCAGGGTTACTATGGCTACACCTTC. As protein: CASSYSQGYYGYTF.

This clone occurred once. The V and J genes are TRBV28 and TRBJ2-3; D is possibly TRBD1 (5 bases). The CDR3 has 15 amino acids. With 3 bases removed from V and 3 bases from J, the gap between germline ends came to 13 bases. Germline CDR1 and CDR2: MDHEN and SYDVKM. Here the CDR3 reads CASSLAGPRTDTQYF. The DNA for the CDR3 is TGTGCCAGCAGTTTGGCAGGGCCAAGGACAGATACGCAGTATTTT.

The chain combines TRBV7-2 with TRBJ1-1; 7 bases agree with TRBD1. The V gene end was trimmed by 5 bases and the J gene end by 7 bases; junction bases not matched to a gene: 4. The CDR3 is 12 residues long. CDR1 and CDR2 (germline): SGHTA, FQGNSA. CDR3 sequence: CASSAYRGEAFF. The CDR3, as DNA: TGTGCCAGCAGCGCTTACAGGGGTGAAGCTTTCTTT. The full variable domain, rest sourced from reference TRBV7-2 and TRBJ1-1, is GAGVSQSPSNKVTEKGKDVELRCDPISGHTALYWYRQSLGQGLEFLIYFQGNSAPDKSGLPSDRFSAERTGGSVSTLTIQRTQQEDSAVYLCASSAYRGEAFFGQGTRLTVV.

As concerns this clone: No DNA is shown, since the ends of the CDR3 on it are uncertain; the CDR3 is the one TCRdb lists. J is TRBJ2-2 and V is TRBV7-2; no check of the table's D call, TRBD1, against the DNA was made. The CDR3 adds up to 18 amino acids, both ends counted. The germline V gene has CDR1 SGHTA and CDR2 FQGNSA. CDR3 loop: CASSLVRFGPGETGELFF.